What follows are 22 T cell receptor beta chains derived from one specimen sequenced in a study of Ad26.COV2.S vaccination and SARS-CoV-2 variants. Libraries were prepared by immunoSEQ multiplex PCR; TCRdb keeps only in-frame clonotypes and omits some of them. The sample carries 350,000 to 400,000 clones, about 88% recorded once. Indicated treatment: around 19 received Ad26.COV2.S at low or high dose, single or two shots; five or six received placebo; per-sample allocation not given. At day 63 after the first vaccine or placebo injection, samples were drawn. The sample in question was peripheral blood, obtained in a trial of Ad26.COV2.S vaccine versus placebo. The receptors were gathered from a person between 18 and 65 years old who received the Ad26.COV2.S COVID-19 vaccine or a placebo.

Only a few counts were recorded for this clone. The DNA of the CDR3 is TGTGCCAGCAGTGTGACAGGAATGTCAGCCAAAAACATTCAGTACTTC. Translating it yields CASSVTGMSAKNIQYF. The chain employs TRBV6-1 and TRBJ2-4, with D maybe TRBD1 (6 bases). V shed 4 bases and J shed 0 bases, with 13 bases lying between them. The CDR3 spans 16 residues. Germline CDR1 and CDR2: MNHNS and SASEGT.

The chain recombines TRBV27 with TRBJ1-5; 7 bases line up with TRBD1. V gave up 5 bases and J gave up 4 bases; unmatched junction bases: 5. The CDR3 is made up of 14 amino acids. Germline V CDR1 and CDR2: MNHEY, SMNVEV (reference sequence). CDR3 residues: CASSPDRVNQPQHF. Written as DNA, the CDR3 is TGTGCCAGCAGTCCCGACAGGGTTAATCAGCCCCAGCATTTT.

CDR3 amino acids: CASTTTGHGYTF. CDR3 bases: TGTGCCAGCACGACGACAGGGCATGGCTACACCTTC. The chain links TRBV3-1 (or the pseudogene TRBV3-2) to TRBJ1-2; 7 nucleotides line up with TRBD1. CDR1 LGHDT and CDR2 YNNKEL come from the germline V gene (reference sequence). Trimming removed 7 bases from V and 6 bases from J; junction bases left unmatched: 5. This CDR3 has 12 amino acids.

This clone was observed a single time. CDR3 nucleotides: TGTGCCAGCAGCTCCTCCCCAGGGCCATACGAGCAGTACTTC. Its translation is CASSSSPGPYEQYF. The rearrangement joins TRBV7-8 to TRBJ2-7, with D possibly TRBD1 on 5 matching bases. Germline V CDR1 and CDR2: SGHVS, FQNEAQ. Trimming left V 4 bases short and J 4 bases short, with 14 bases between. The CDR3 has 14 amino acids.

The rearrangement uses TRBV24-1 and TRBJ2-3; 10 positions match TRBD2. CDR1 and CDR2 (germline): KGHDR, SFDVKD. The CDR3 is 16 amino acids. Unmatched junction bases numbered 6, after V lost 2 bases and J lost 5 bases. CDR3 DNA sequence: TGTGCCACCAGTGATTCCACTAGCGGGGCTGGAGATACGCAGTATTTT. The encoded protein is CATSDSTSGAGDTQYF.

The rearrangement uses TRBV27 and TRBJ2-1; maybe TRBD1 (6 bases). V was shortened by 6 bases and J by 0 bases, with 12 bases between the two germline ends. Germline assignment: CDR1 MNHEY and CDR2 SMNVEV (reference sequence). The CDR3 has 15 residues. The CDR3, as DNA: TGTGCCAGCAGGACTGACAGGTCCTCCTACAATGAGCAGTTCTTC. This codes for CASRTDRSSYNEQFF.

The chain is built from TRBV6-5 and TRBJ1-1; no reliable D call. Between the trimmed V and J ends, which lost 10 bases and 2 bases, there was a span of 11 bases. CDR1 MNHEY and CDR2 SVGAGI come from the germline V gene. The CDR3 totals 12 residues. As DNA, the CDR3 is TGTGCCACCCTGGAGGGAAACACTGAAGCTTTCTTT. Its translation is CATLEGNTEAFF.

A word on this clone: Other DNA sequences in this specimen translate into the identical CDR3. This chain joins TRBV9 and TRBJ1-1; weak D call: TRBD1 (5 bases). Germline V CDR1 and CDR2: SGDLS, YYNGEE. The length of the CDR3 is 13 residues. Trimming removed 0 bases at V and 3 bases at J, with 6 bases between. The CDR3 loop is CASSVGGDTEAFF. In DNA form, the CDR3 reads TGTGCCAGCAGCGTAGGGGGGGACACTGAAGCTTTCTTT.

The chain has TRBV4-1 and TRBJ2-7; 8 bases map to TRBD1. CDR3 length: 15 amino acids. In germline, CDR1 is MGHRA, CDR2 YSYEKL. Trimming took 3 bases from V and 2 from J; bases not matched to a gene: 6. In DNA form, the CDR3 reads TGCGCCAGCAGCCACCCCCCGACAGGGGCCTACGAGCAGTACTTC. It is translated as CASSHPPTGAYEQYF.

The chain carries TRBV7-2 and TRBJ1-6; D call uncertain. Germline CDR1 reads SGHTA; CDR2 reads FQGNSA. This CDR3 has 14 residues. V was shortened by 6 bases and J by 7 bases, with 13 bases between the two germline ends. As DNA, the CDR3 is TGTGCCAGCAGGCAGTCGGGTATGAATTCACCCCTCCACTTT. Protein product: CASRQSGMNSPLHF. Full variable domain (remainder filled in from reference TRBV7-2 and TRBJ1-6): GAGVSQSPSNKVTEKGKDVELRCDPISGHTALYWYRQSLGQGLEFLIYFQGNSAPDKSGLPSDRFSAERTGGSVSTLTIQRTQQEDSAVYLCASRQSGMNSPLHFGNGTRLTVT.

V usage is TRBV3-1 (or the pseudogene TRBV3-2) and J usage is TRBJ1-2, with TRBD1 matching 7 bases. The CDR3 totals 12 residues. V was clipped by 6 bases and J by 8 bases; unmatched bases: 6. Germline V gene sequence: CDR1 LGHDT, CDR2 YNNKEL (reference sequence). CDR3 sequence (DNA): TGTGCCAGCAGTGACAGGGCGGGAGGCTACACCTTC. It encodes CASSDRAGGYTF.

The chain couples TRBV5-1 to TRBJ1-2; TRBD1 might be the D (5 bases). Germline V gene lookup returns CDR1 SGHRS and CDR2 YFSETQ. The V end was cut by 0 bases, the J end by 2 bases, with 8 bases between. CDR3 length equals 14 residues. CDR3 nucleotide sequence: TGCGCCAGCAGCTTGGATGGGACCAACTATGGCTACACCTTC. Protein product: CASSLDGTNYGYTF.

V gene TRBV2 combines with J gene TRBJ1-5; possibly TRBD1 for D (6 bases). Germline loops: CDR1 SNHLY, CDR2 FYNNEI. Deletions cut 8 bases from V and 5 bases from J, with 13 bases between. The CDR3 contains 13 residues. CDR3 sequence reads: CASGWRGDQPQHF. The DNA of the CDR3 is TGTGCCAGCGGGTGGAGGGGGGATCAGCCCCAGCATTTT.

V is TRBV5-8 and J is TRBJ2-2; TRBD2 matches at 11 bases. With V trimmed by 3 bases and J by 7 bases, 5 bases remained unmatched. The CDR3 sequence is 15 residues long. Per the germline V gene, CDR1 is SGHTS and CDR2 is YDEGEE. The CDR3 sequence is CASSSPSGGYGELFF. In nucleotides, the CDR3 is TGTGCCAGCAGCTCTCCTAGCGGGGGGTACGGGGAGCTGTTTTTT.

This rearrangement joins TRBV20-1 to TRBJ1-1; D is unresolved. The germline V gene encodes CDR1 DFQATT and CDR2 SNEGSKA (reference sequence). The CDR3 length is 11 residues. Trimming left V 5 bases short and J 5 bases short, with 9 bases between. As DNA, the CDR3 is TGCAGTGCTCCAGGCGGTACTGAAGCTTTCTTT. Its protein product is CSAPGGTEAFF.

As to this clone: Other DNA sequences in this sample translate to the same CDR3. The rearrangement joins TRBV5-1 to TRBJ1-1; 8 nucleotides align to TRBD1. The germline V gene encodes CDR1 SGHRS and CDR2 YFSETQ. The CDR3 has 14 amino acids. V shed 4 bases and J 3 bases; nucleotides not matched to a gene: 5. The CDR3 nucleotides are TGCGCCAGCAGCCCAGGACAGGGCGACACTGAAGCTTTCTTT. Its translation is CASSPGQGDTEAFF.

The rearrangement joins TRBV5-1 to TRBJ2-1, with TRBD2 matching 10 bases. The CDR3 covers 17 residues. Germline assignment: CDR1 SGHRS and CDR2 YFSETQ. The V gene end was trimmed by 1 base and the J gene end by 5 bases; junction bases not matched to a gene: 9. CDR3: CASSLRVLAGGNNEQFF. The CDR3 DNA follows: TGCGCCAGCAGCTTGCGGGTTTTAGCGGGGGGAAACAATGAGCAGTTCTTC.

The chain has TRBV4-1 and TRBJ2-4, with TRBD2 matching 8 bases. CDR1 is MGHRA, CDR2 YSYEKL, per germline. CDR3 length equals 16 residues. Losses at the gene ends were 4 bases for V and 5 bases for J; bases not matched to a gene: 10. The CDR3 bases are TGCGCCAGCAGCCTAAGCGGGGGCCCCCCCCAAAACATTCAGTACTTC. Translation: CASSLSGGPPQNIQYF.

The chain couples TRBV5-5 to TRBJ1-5, with no clear D. V was clipped by 5 bases and J by 5 bases, with 14 bases between them. The CDR3 is made up of 14 amino acids. Germline CDR1 is SGHKS and CDR2 is YYEKEE (reference sequence). The CDR3 is CASSPRWSDQPQHF. The CDR3 DNA reads TGTGCCAGCAGTCCCCGATGGAGTGATCAGCCCCAGCATTTT.

The rearrangement joins TRBV7-6 to TRBJ1-2; 8 bases line up with TRBD1. The ends lost 4 bases at V and 8 bases at J; junction bases unmatched: 0. This CDR3 is built from 11 residues. Germline V lookup: CDR1 SGHVS, CDR2 FNYEAQ. The DNA of the CDR3 is TGTGCCAGCAGCTCAGGGGGCGGCTACACCTTC. Translation gives CASSSGGGYTF.

The rearrangement links TRBV7-8 to TRBJ2-5; 12 bases agree with TRBD2. Germline lookup yields CDR1 SGHVS and CDR2 FQNEAQ. This CDR3 contains 19 residues. The J segment lost 2 bases and the V segment lost 3 bases, leaving 13 bases of the junction unmatched. CDR3 protein: CASSFPRWLAGGIQETQYF. The CDR3 DNA sequence: TGTGCCAGCAGCTTCCCCCGTTGGCTAGCGGGGGGGATACAAGAGACCCAGTACTTC. Looking up the rest from reference TRBV7-8 and TRBJ2-5 gives the full variable domain: GAGVSQSPRYKVAKRGQDVALRCDPISGHVSLFWYQQALGQGPEFLTYFQNEAQLDKSGLPSDRFFAERPEGSVSTLKIQRTQQEDSAVYLCASSFPRWLAGGIQETQYFGPGTRLLVL.

This clone has only one observation. This chain connects TRBV2 to TRBJ1-4, with D perhaps TRBD1 (5 bases). The germline V gene encodes CDR1 SNHLY and CDR2 FYNNEI. Trimming shortened V by 7 bases and J by 6 bases, and 24 bases separated the two germline ends. This CDR3 is 17 amino acids long. The CDR3 here is CASKLNWGRLGHEKLFF. CDR3 nucleotide sequence: TGTGCCAGCAAATTAAACTGGGGGAGATTAGGCCATGAAAAACTGTTTTTT.